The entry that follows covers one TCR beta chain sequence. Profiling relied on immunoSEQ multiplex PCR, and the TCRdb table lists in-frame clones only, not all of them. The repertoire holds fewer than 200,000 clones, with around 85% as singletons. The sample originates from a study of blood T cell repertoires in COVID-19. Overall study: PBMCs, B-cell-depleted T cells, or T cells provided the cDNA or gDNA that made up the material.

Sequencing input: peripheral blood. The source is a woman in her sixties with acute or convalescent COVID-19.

The CDR3 DNA reads as TGTGCTAGCTCTACCGGTCTAGCGGACACCGGGGAGCTGTTTTTT. Protein sequence: CASSTGLADTGELFF. The chain combines TRBV7-7 with TRBJ2-2; 7 bases line up with TRBD2. This CDR3 region has 15 residues. The germline V gene has CDR1 SSHAT and CDR2 FNYEAQ (reference sequence).